The next 8 T cell receptor beta chains were all read from a single sample in a study of blood T cells in healthy people across ages. Sample-barcoded 5' priming and a J-beta primer mix drove a second PCR of 7 to 11 cycles. MiXCR was run by TCRdb on the 5' RACE reads, yielding one entry per CDR3 protein. Counted here are about 1.7 million distinct CDR3 sequences, roughly 27% occurring once; the ten biggest clones make up roughly 8%. Material for sequencing was blood. The receptors shown here come from a woman in her twenties or thirties in good health.

In its sample, this clonotype was seen many times. The rearrangement links TRBV10-3 to TRBJ2-7; D is unresolved. Trimming removed 6 bases from V and 2 bases from J, with 11 bases in between. In germline, CDR1 is ENHRY, CDR2 SYGVKD. The CDR3 sequence is 13 residues long. CDR3 coding DNA: TGTGCCATCAGGGGATCAGGAGCCTACGAGCAGTACTTC. Its translation: CAIRGSGAYEQYF.

The rearrangement links TRBV7-6 to TRBJ1-1, with D possibly matching TRBD1 (5 bases). V was shortened by 4 bases and J by 8 bases, with 17 bases between the two germline ends. This CDR3 contains 14 residues. CDR1 and CDR2 from the germline V gene are SGHVS and FNYEAQ. CDR3 coding DNA: TGTGCCAGCAGCTATCAGGGCCCTGGGGCAGAAGCTTTCTTT. This encodes CASSYQGPGAEAFF.

The chain combines TRBV18 with TRBJ2-5, with 7 bases identical to TRBD1. The V gene end was trimmed by 5 bases and the J gene end by 3 bases; junction bases not matched to a gene: 24. The CDR3 extends over 20 amino acids. The germline V gene has CDR1 KGHSH and CDR2 LQKENI. In nucleotides, the CDR3 is TGTGCCAGCTCATTTAGAAACCCCCTCCCGTCGGGACAGTGGAAAGAGACCCAGTACTTC. It translates to CASSFRNPLPSGQWKETQYF.

Ten or more counts support this clonotype. V gene TRBV20-1 combines with J gene TRBJ2-1, with 8 bases lining up with TRBD2. Germline assignment: CDR1 DFQATT and CDR2 SNEGSKA (reference sequence). V lost 4 bases, J lost 2 bases, and 10 bases stayed unmatched. The CDR3 contains 16 residues. The chain's CDR3 is CSATSGPTNPYNEQFF. CDR3 DNA sequence: TGCAGTGCTACTAGCGGGCCGACCAATCCCTACAATGAGCAGTTCTTC.

The chain combines TRBV7-2 with TRBJ2-3; D ambiguous. CDR1 and CDR2 from the germline V gene are SGHTA and FQGNSA. V was cut by 5 bases and J by 0 bases, with 15 bases left in between. CDR3 length: 16 residues. CDR3 coding DNA: TGTGCCAGCAGCGGACCTAGGGCGCCTAGCACAGATACGCAGTATTTT. It codes for CASSGPRAPSTDTQYF. Filled out from reference TRBV7-2 and TRBJ2-3, the complete variable domain reads GAGVSQSPSNKVTEKGKDVELRCDPISGHTALYWYRQSLGQGLEFLIYFQGNSAPDKSGLPSDRFSAERTGGSVSTLTIQRTQQEDSAVYLCASSGPRAPSTDTQYFGPGTRLTVL.

The chain combines TRBV14 with TRBJ2-3, with 11 positions matching TRBD2. Germline assignment: CDR1 SGHDN and CDR2 FVKESK. The CDR3 is 14 amino acids. The trim removed 2 bases at V and 8 bases at J, leaving 3 bases unmatched. CDR3 amino acids: CASSQPSGRSTQYF. The CDR3 coding sequence is TGTGCCAGCAGCCAACCTAGCGGGAGGAGTACGCAGTATTTT. Looking up the rest from reference TRBV14 and TRBJ2-3 gives the full variable domain: EAGVTQFPSHSVIEKGQTVTLRCDPISGHDNLYWYRRVMGKEIKFLLHFVKESKQDESGMPNNRFLAERTGGTYSTLKVQPAELEDSGVYFCASSQPSGRSTQYFGPGTRLTVL.

V gene TRBV7-2 combines with J gene TRBJ1-1; 8 positions agree with TRBD1. From germline, CDR1 is SGHTA and CDR2 FQGNSA. The length of the CDR3 is 17 residues. J lost 5 bases, V lost 4 bases, and 15 bases had no gene match. CDR3 loop: CASSSAFGQGRGTEAFF. Written as DNA, the CDR3 is TGTGCCAGCAGCTCCGCCTTTGGACAGGGACGGGGGACTGAAGCTTTCTTT.

The V call is TRBV27, the J call TRBJ2-5; D is perhaps TRBD1 (5 bases). Germline CDR1 MNHEY, CDR2 SMNVEV (reference sequence). The CDR3 is 17 amino acids. V lost 0 bases to trimming and J lost 5 bases, with 19 bases between them. Here the CDR3 DNA reads TGTGCCAGCAGTTTATCTCGGACCAAGCCCAAGGGGGAGACCCAGTACTTC. Translated, it gives CASSLSRTKPKGETQYF.